The sample holds a few counts of the clone carrying this T cell receptor (beta chain). This sample was included in a study of blood T cell repertoires in COVID-19. TCRdb's copy holds only in-frame clones and misses some; the assay was immunoSEQ multiplex PCR. The sample lists around 360,000 clones, around 87% occurring once. CDR3 length: 18 residues. The V end lost 2 bases, the J end lost 5 bases, and 23 bases lay between the germline ends. From germline, CDR1 is SGHRS and CDR2 YFSETQ. Enrollees, about 18 to 89 years old, lived in 25 or so US areas. Cohort assignment relied on participant-reported clinical history.

Material for sequencing was PBMCs or T cells enriched from blood (not recorded which). The chain carries TRBV5-1 and TRBJ1-3; TRBD1 is a possible D gene (6 bases). This clonotype originated in a man aged 40-50 years in a cohort exposed to, infected with or recovered from COVID-19 (not recorded which). The CDR3 loop is CASSLHSIRTVPRNTIYF. CDR3 DNA: TGCGCCAGCAGCTTACATAGCATTCGGACAGTTCCTAGAAACACCATATATTTT. Variable domain in full (rest from reference TRBV5-1 and TRBJ1-3): KAGVTQTPRYLIKTRGQQVTLSCSPISGHRSVSWYQQTPGQGLQFLFEYFSETQRNKGNFPGRFSGRQFSNSRSEMNVSTLELGDSALYLCASSLHSIRTVPRNTIYFGEGSWLTVV.